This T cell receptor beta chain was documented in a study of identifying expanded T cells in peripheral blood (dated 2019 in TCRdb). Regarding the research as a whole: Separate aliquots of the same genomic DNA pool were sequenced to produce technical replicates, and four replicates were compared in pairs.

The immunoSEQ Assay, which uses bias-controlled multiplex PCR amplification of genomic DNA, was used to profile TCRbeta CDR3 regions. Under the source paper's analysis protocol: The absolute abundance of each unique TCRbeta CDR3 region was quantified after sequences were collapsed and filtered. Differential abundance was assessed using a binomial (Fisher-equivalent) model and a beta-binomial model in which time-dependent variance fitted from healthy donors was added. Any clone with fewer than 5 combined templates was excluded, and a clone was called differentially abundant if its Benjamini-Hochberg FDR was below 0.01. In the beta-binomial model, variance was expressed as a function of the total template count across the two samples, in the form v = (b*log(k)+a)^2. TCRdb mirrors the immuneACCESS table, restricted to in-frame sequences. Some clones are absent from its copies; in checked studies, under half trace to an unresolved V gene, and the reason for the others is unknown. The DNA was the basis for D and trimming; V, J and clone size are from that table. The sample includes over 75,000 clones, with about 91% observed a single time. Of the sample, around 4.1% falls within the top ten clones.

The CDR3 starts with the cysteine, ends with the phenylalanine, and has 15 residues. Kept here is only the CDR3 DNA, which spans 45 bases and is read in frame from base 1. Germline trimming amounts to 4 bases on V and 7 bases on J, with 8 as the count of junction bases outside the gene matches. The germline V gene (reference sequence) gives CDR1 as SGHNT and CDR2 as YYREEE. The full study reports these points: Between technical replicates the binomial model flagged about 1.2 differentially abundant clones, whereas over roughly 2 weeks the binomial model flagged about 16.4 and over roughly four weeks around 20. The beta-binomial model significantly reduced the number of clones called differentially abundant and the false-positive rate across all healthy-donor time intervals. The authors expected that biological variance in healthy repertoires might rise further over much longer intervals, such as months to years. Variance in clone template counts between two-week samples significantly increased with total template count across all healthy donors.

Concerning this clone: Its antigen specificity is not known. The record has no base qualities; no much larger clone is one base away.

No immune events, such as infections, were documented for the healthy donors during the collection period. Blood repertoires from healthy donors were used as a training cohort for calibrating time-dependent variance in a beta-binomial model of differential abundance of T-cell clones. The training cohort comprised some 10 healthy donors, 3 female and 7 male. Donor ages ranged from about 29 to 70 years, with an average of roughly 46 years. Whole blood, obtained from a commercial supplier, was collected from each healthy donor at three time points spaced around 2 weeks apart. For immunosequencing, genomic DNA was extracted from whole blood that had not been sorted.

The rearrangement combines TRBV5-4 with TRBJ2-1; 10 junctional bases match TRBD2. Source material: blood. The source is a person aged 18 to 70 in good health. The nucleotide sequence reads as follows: TGTGCCAGCAGCAGTCAATCTAGCGGGAGAAATGAGCAGTTCTTC. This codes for CASSSQSSGRNEQFF. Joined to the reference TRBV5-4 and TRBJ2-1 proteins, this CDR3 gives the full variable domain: ETGVTQSPTHLIKTRGQQVTLRCSSQSGHNTVSWYQQALGQGPQFIFQYYREEENGRGNFPPRFSGLQFPNYSSELNVNALELDDSALYLCASSSQSSGRNEQFFGPGTRLTVL.